Following are 18 T cell receptor beta chains from one sample sequenced in a study of identical twins. TCRdb re-called the 5' RACE reads with MiXCR, one entry per CDR3 protein. The table records 310,000 or so distinct CDR3 sequences, over 8.5% of them present only once. The data also belong to a second study, concerning yellow fever vaccine responses in identical twins.

Specimen: CD8+ T cells sorted from blood. Receptor source: a young woman in good health.

In DNA form, the CDR3 reads TGTGCCAGCAGCTTAGTCGGGACGGAACCCTACGAGCAGTACTTC. Translating it yields CASSLVGTEPYEQYF. The J gene is TRBJ2-7, the V gene TRBV7-8; D could derive from TRBD1 or TRBD2 (5 bases each). Germline CDR1 and CDR2: SGHVS and FQNEAQ. The CDR3 loop spans 15 amino acids. The V end lost 1 base, the J end lost 2 bases, and 12 bases lay between the germline ends.

This clonotype was detected many times. This chain joins TRBV12-3 or TRBV12-4 and TRBJ1-2, with 10 bases lining up with TRBD1. The CDR3 loop spans 15 amino acids. The V and J ends lost 5 bases and 6 bases, in that order; junction bases with no gene match: 9. CDR3 in DNA: TGTGCCAGCAGTAGACCGGGACAGGGGCCGAATGGCTACACCTTC. Residues: CASSRPGQGPNGYTF.

This clonotype was seen many times. This chain uses TRBV12-3 or TRBV12-4 with TRBJ2-2; a weak D match, TRBD1 (5 bases). The CDR3 covers 9 residues. V was pared by 7 bases and J by 17 bases, with 11 bases between. CDR3 coding DNA: TGTGCCAGCACCCGACAGAGTTTTTTT. As protein: CASTRQSFF.

This clonotype was detected ten times or more. V is TRBV12-3 or TRBV12-4 and J is TRBJ2-1, with D unresolved. Trimming shortened V by 4 bases and J by 7 bases, and 11 bases separated the two germline ends. CDR3 size: 13 residues. The CDR3 nucleotides are TGTGCCAGCAGTTCCTCTATGCCGAATGAGCAGTTCTTC. Its translation: CASSSSMPNEQFF.

This sequence joins TRBV14 and TRBJ1-3, with D maybe TRBD1 (5 bases). Germline V gene lookup returns CDR1 SGHDN and CDR2 FVKESK. Trimming left V 4 bases short and J 4 bases short, with 8 bases between. The CDR3 is 13 residues long. The CDR3 coding sequence is TGTGCCAGCAGCCGGGACGGAGGAAACACCATATATTTT. Translated, it gives CASSRDGGNTIYF.

This clonotype was counted at least ten times. The chain links TRBV29-1 to TRBJ2-7, with a weak D call TRBD2 (5 bases). CDR3 length: 14 amino acids. Per the germline V gene, CDR1 is SQVTM and CDR2 is ANQGSEA. The V end lost 2 bases, the J end lost 3 bases, and 14 bases lay between the germline ends. The CDR3 bases are TGCAGCGTTGAATGGGCGGACGGGAACTACGAGCAGTACTTC. Protein sequence: CSVEWADGNYEQYF.

The chain links TRBV20-1 to TRBJ2-5; D ambiguous. This CDR3 region has 11 residues. With 2 bases removed from V and 7 bases from J, the gap between germline ends came to 8 bases. Looked up from germline, CDR1 is DFQATT and CDR2 is SNEGSKA (reference sequence). In DNA, the CDR3 is TGCAGTGCTAGATTTACCGCGACCCAGTACTTC. Encoded protein: CSARFTATQYF.

The V call is TRBV7-9, the J call TRBJ2-7, with TRBD1 identical over 7 bases. Germline CDR1 SEHNR, CDR2 FQNEAQ (reference sequence). V trimming: 6 bases; J trimming: 6 bases; junction bases outside the gene matches: 14. This CDR3 comprises 15 residues. CDR3 DNA: TGTGCCAGCAGTTCAAGACAGGGCCCTACCTTCGAGCAGTACTTC. Its protein is CASSSRQGPTFEQYF.

There are a few counts of this clonotype. The chain employs TRBV30 and TRBJ2-7, with TRBD1 matching 9 bases. This CDR3 contains 12 residues. The germline gives CDR1 GTSNPN, CDR2 SVGIG (reference sequence). Unmatched junction bases numbered 1, after V lost 4 bases and J lost 3 bases. This CDR3 reads CAWTDRGYEQYF. CDR3 DNA: TGTGCCTGGACGGACAGGGGCTACGAGCAGTACTTC.

This clonotype was recorded at least ten times. CDR3 residues: CSARDLAGGPGYEQYF. CDR3 DNA sequence: TGCAGTGCTAGAGATTTGGCGGGGGGGCCGGGGTACGAGCAGTACTTC. This sequence joins TRBV20-1 and TRBJ2-7; 9 positions match TRBD2. Trimming took 0 bases from V and 4 from J; bases not matched to a gene: 10. CDR3 size: 16 residues. Germline CDR1 DFQATT, CDR2 SNEGSKA (reference sequence).

This clonotype has only a few counts. The V gene is TRBV10-3, the J gene TRBJ2-7; D possibly corresponds to TRBD2 (6 bases). The germline V and J ends were trimmed by 0 bases and 3 bases, with 12 bases remaining between them. The CDR3 has 15 residues. The germline gives CDR1 ENHRY, CDR2 SYGVKD. CDR3 coding DNA: TGTGCCATCAGTGAGTCGGCTAGCGACGACTACGAGCAGTACTTC. It codes for CAISESASDDYEQYF.

This clonotype was detected ten times or more. The chain has TRBV7-9 and TRBJ2-1; tentatively, D is TRBD2 (5 bases). Germline V gene lookup returns CDR1 SEHNR and CDR2 FQNEAQ (reference sequence). CDR3 length: 15 residues. V shed 7 bases and J shed 4 bases, with 17 bases lying between them. CDR3 DNA: TGTGCCAGCACCCTAGGGTCTCTAGCTTACAATGAGCAGTTCTTC. Translated: CASTLGSLAYNEQFF.

In this sample, this clonotype turned up a few times. The genes are TRBV27 and TRBJ2-1; 13 nucleotides agree with TRBD2. The germline V gene has CDR1 MNHEY and CDR2 SMNVEV (reference sequence). The CDR3 length is 17 residues. V shed 3 bases, J shed 3 bases, and the junction held 5 bases outside the gene matches. Written as DNA, the CDR3 is TGTGCCAGCAGTTTGGACGGGACTAGCGGGAACTACAATGAGCAGTTCTTC. It translates to CASSLDGTSGNYNEQFF.

This clonotype was found many times. This chain uses TRBV12-3 or TRBV12-4 with TRBJ1-1; D gene ambiguous. The CDR3 covers 13 residues. The ends were cut back, 6 bases at V and 8 bases at J, with 16 bases in the middle. CDR3 in DNA: TGTGCCAGCAGCCCCAGCGAAACAGTGGAAGCTTTCTTT. Translation gives CASSPSETVEAFF.

This clonotype has at least ten counts. The chain is built from TRBV4-1 and TRBJ2-3, with 7 bases identical to TRBD2. Trimming at V came to 5 bases and at J to 2 bases, leaving 13 bases not matched to a gene. CDR1 and CDR2 (germline): MGHRA, YSYEKL. The CDR3 spans 17 residues. CDR3: CASSSREGGQNTDTQYF. The CDR3 DNA follows: TGCGCCAGCAGCTCAAGGGAGGGCGGGCAGAACACAGATACGCAGTATTTT.

This clonotype turned up a few times. The genes are TRBV4-3 and TRBJ2-1; no clear D. The CDR3 contains 19 residues. Germline lookup yields CDR1 LGHNA and CDR2 YSLEER. Trimming removed 0 bases from V and 5 bases from J, with 23 bases in between. The CDR3 region is CASSQDLKESGPHNNEQFF. The CDR3 DNA follows: TGCGCCAGCAGCCAAGATCTTAAAGAGTCTGGGCCCCACAACAATGAGCAGTTCTTC.

Ten or more counts support this clonotype. This chain uses TRBV12-3 or TRBV12-4 with TRBJ2-7; the D is unclear. V was cut by 3 bases and J by 2 bases, with 8 bases left in between. The CDR3 length is 13 residues. CDR3 sequence reads: CASSFGVTYEQYF. The CDR3, as DNA: TGTGCCAGCAGTTTTGGGGTTACCTACGAGCAGTACTTC.

The chain couples TRBV7-8 to TRBJ2-2, with D hard to call. The germline CDR1 and CDR2 sequences are SGHVS and FQNEAQ. With 4 bases removed from V and 7 bases from J, the gap between germline ends came to 19 bases. The length of the CDR3 is 16 residues. The CDR3 loop reads CASSSDITLGVGELFF. The CDR3 nucleotides are TGTGCCAGCAGCTCAGACATTACCCTTGGGGTCGGGGAGCTGTTTTTT.